Shown below are 7 T cell receptor beta chains from a single sample sequenced in a study of shared clonotypes between healthy human individuals. Here immunoSEQ multiplex PCR was the method, and the copy in TCRdb shows in-frame clones only, minus some. The sample has hundreds of thousands of clones, less than 85% seen once. Material: memory CD4+ T cells sorted from blood. Documented subset: CD45RA-negative fraction. These receptors all stem from a woman younger than 45 in good health.

The chain employs TRBV11-2 and TRBJ2-1; TRBD2 agrees at 10 bases. Looked up from germline, CDR1 is SGHAT and CDR2 is FQNNGV. J gave up 6 bases and V 0 bases, and 5 bases lay outside the gene matches. The CDR3 sequence is 16 residues long. DNA of the CDR3: TGTGCCAGCAGCTTAGATGTAGCGGGAGGACTCAATGAGCAGTTCTTC. As protein: CASSLDVAGGLNEQFF.

This clone was seen only a few times. J is TRBJ2-7 and V is TRBV5-1, with D possibly being TRBD1 (7 bases). V was pared by 0 bases and J by 5 bases, with 12 bases between. The germline V gene encodes CDR1 SGHRS and CDR2 YFSETQ. This CDR3 spans 14 amino acids. The CDR3 sequence: CASSLAGGYNEQYF. Written as DNA, the CDR3 is TGCGCCAGCAGCTTGGCAGGGGGGTACAACGAGCAGTACTTC. Full variable domain (rest looked up from reference TRBV5-1 and TRBJ2-7): KAGVTQTPRYLIKTRGQQVTLSCSPISGHRSVSWYQQTPGQGLQFLFEYFSETQRNKGNFPGRFSGRQFSNSRSEMNVSTLELGDSALYLCASSLAGGYNEQYFGPGTRLTVT.

The genes are TRBV6-6 and TRBJ2-5, with D possibly being TRBD2 (5 bases). The CDR3 is made up of 14 amino acids. V lost 5 bases and J 5 bases, leaving 15 bases between the germline ends. The germline gives CDR1 MNHNY, CDR2 SVGAGI (reference sequence). CDR3 residues: CASSPRTGIETQYF. The CDR3 coding sequence is TGTGCCAGCAGTCCCCGGACGGGGATTGAGACCCAGTACTTC.

V is TRBV6-5 and J is TRBJ2-6; D call uncertain. The V and J ends lost 2 bases and 0 bases respectively, with 2 bases between them. Germline values: CDR1 MNHEY, CDR2 SVGAGI. The CDR3 loop spans 14 amino acids. The CDR3 loop reads CASSYASGANVLTF. As DNA, the CDR3 is TGTGCCAGCAGTTACGCCTCTGGGGCCAACGTCCTGACTTTC.

Comments on this clone: Other DNA sequences in the sample encode the same CDR3. CDR3 residues: CASSPPGTYEQYF. CDR3 in DNA: TGTGCCAGCAGTCCCCCAGGGACCTACGAGCAGTACTTC. The chain joins TRBV28 to TRBJ2-7; D is perhaps TRBD1 (5 bases). CDR1 MDHEN and CDR2 SYDVKM come from the germline V gene. This CDR3 has 13 residues. Trimming took off 5 bases at V and 2 bases at J, with 10 bases between the two ends.

This clone came up once. The chain recombines TRBV5-4 with TRBJ1-3; no reliable D call. V gave up 4 bases and J gave up 4 bases, with 18 bases separating them. Germline CDR1 SGHNT, CDR2 YYREEE (reference sequence). The CDR3 has 16 residues. In DNA form, the CDR3 reads TGTGCCAGCAGCCAACCCGCTTCTTCGGGGGGAAACACCATATATTTT. Translated, it gives CASSQPASSGGNTIYF.

This chain joins TRBV6-1 and TRBJ1-1; D is undetermined. This CDR3 is built from 13 residues. V was pared by 4 bases and J by 2 bases, with 8 bases between. Germline V lookup: CDR1 MNHNS, CDR2 SASEGT. The chain's CDR3 is CASSVWGNTEAFF. The CDR3 nucleotides are TGTGCCAGCAGTGTATGGGGTAACACTGAAGCTTTCTTT.